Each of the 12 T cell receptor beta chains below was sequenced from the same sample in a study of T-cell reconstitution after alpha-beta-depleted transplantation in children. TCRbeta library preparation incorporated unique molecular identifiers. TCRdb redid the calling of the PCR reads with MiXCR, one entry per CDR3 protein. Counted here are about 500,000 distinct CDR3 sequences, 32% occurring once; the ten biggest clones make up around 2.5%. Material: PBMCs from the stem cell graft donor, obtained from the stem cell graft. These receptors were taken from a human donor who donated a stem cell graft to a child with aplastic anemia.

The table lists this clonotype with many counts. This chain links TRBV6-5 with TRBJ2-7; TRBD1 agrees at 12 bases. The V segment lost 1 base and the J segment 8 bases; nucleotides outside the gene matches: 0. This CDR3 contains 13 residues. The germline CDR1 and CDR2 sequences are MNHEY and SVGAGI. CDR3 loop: CASSYWDRGQQYF. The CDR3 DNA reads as TGTGCCAGCAGTTACTGGGACAGGGGGCAGCAGTACTTC.

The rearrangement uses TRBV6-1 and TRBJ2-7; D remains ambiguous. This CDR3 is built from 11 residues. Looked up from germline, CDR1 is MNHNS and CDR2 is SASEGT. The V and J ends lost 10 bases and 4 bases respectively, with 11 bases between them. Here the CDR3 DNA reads TGTGCCACCCGCGATCCGTACGAGCAGTACGTC. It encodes CATRDPYEQYV.

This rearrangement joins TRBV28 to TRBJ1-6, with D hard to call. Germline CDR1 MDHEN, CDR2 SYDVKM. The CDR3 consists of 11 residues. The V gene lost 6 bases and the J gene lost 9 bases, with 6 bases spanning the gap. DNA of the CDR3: TGTGCCAGCAGCATAGGTTCACCCCTCCACTTT. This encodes CASSIGSPLHF.

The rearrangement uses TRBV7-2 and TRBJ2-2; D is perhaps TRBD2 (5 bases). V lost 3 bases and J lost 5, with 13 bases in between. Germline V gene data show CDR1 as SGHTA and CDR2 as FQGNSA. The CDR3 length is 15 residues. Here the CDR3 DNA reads TGTGCCAGCAGCTTCGGAGGCCTCCGGACCGGGGAGCTGTTTTTT. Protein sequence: CASSFGGLRTGELFF.

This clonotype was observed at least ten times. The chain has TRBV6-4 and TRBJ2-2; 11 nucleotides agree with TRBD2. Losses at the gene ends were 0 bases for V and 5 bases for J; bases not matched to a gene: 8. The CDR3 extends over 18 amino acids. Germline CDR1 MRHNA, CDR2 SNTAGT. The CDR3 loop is CASSDSGATSGETGELFF. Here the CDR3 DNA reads TGTGCCAGCAGTGACTCGGGGGCGACTAGCGGGGAAACCGGGGAGCTGTTTTTT.

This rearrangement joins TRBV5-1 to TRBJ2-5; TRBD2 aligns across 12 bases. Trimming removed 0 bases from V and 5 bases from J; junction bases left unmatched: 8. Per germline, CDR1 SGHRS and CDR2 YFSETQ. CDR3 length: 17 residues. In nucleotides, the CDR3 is TGCGCCAGCAGCTTGGCCCTGACTAGCGGGAGTGGGGAGACCCAGTACTTC. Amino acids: CASSLALTSGSGETQYF.

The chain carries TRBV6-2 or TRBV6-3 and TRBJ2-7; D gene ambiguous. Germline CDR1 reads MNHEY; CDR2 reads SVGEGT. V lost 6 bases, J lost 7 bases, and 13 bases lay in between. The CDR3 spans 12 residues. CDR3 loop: CASSPLVGEQYF. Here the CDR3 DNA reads TGTGCCAGCAGCCCACTGGTGGGAGAGCAGTACTTC.

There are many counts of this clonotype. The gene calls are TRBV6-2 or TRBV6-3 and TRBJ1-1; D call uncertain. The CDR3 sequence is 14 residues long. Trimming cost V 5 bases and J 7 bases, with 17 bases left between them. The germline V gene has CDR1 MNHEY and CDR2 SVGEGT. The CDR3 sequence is CASSPDNEGNEAFF. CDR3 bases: TGTGCCAGCAGTCCCGACAATGAAGGAAATGAAGCTTTCTTT.

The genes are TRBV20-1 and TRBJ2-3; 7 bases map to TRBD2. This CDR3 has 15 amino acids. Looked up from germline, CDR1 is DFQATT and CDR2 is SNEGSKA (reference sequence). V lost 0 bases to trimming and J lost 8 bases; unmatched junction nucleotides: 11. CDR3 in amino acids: CSARDLWREIGTQYF. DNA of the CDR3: TGCAGTGCTAGAGATCTGTGGCGGGAGATCGGTACGCAGTATTTT.

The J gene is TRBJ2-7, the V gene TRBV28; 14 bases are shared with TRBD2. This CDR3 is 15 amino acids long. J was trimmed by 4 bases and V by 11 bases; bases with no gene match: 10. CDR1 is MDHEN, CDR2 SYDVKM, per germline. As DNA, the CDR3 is TGTGCCGGTTCCGGGACTAGCGGGAGTGTGTACGAGCAGTACTTC. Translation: CAGSGTSGSVYEQYF.

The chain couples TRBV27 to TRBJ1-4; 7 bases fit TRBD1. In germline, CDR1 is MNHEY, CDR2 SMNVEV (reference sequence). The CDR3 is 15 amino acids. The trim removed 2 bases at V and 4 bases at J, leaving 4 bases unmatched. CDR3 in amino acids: CASSLQGGFNEKLFF. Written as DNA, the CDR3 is TGTGCCAGCAGTTTACAGGGGGGATTTAATGAAAAACTGTTTTTT.

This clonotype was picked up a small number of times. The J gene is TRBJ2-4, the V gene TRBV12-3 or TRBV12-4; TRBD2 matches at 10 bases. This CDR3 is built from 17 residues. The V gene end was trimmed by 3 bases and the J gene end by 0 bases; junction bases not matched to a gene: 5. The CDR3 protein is CASSLSAGGQAKNIQYF. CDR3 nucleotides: TGTGCCAGCAGTTTGTCAGCGGGAGGGCAAGCCAAAAACATTCAGTACTTC.